This T cell receptor beta chain was observed in a study of cytomegalovirus exposure and HLA in healthy donors. Study outcomes and limitations: Reportedly, cytomegalovirus status was diagnosed with high sensitivity and specificity.

The donors (healthy individuals) were bone marrow donors. The germline CDR1 and CDR2 sequences are ENHRY and SYGVKD. There are 15 residues in the CDR3. The V end was cut by 3 bases, the J end by 2 bases, with 11 bases between. Comment on this clone: Its target is not known.

The primer mix had 60 Vbeta and 13 Jbeta primers. Assay: immunoSEQ multiplex PCR; the TCRdb copy retains only in-frame clones and omits some. The sample contains approximately 290,000 clones, 75% to 85% of which appear only once. The sequence was obtained from a girl between 2 and 10 years old in good health and CMV-seronegative. The chain uses TRBV10-3 and TRBJ1-3; no reliable D call. The source material was PBMCs. Written as DNA, the CDR3 is TGTGCCATCAGTGAAATTTCGTATACTGGAAACACCATATATTTT. Translated, it gives CAISEISYTGNTIYF.